Each of the 19 T cell receptor beta chains below was sequenced from the same sample in a study of blood T cell repertoires in COVID-19. The method was immunoSEQ multiplex PCR; TCRdb's version includes in-frame clones alone and lacks a portion of them. The table records 70,000 to 100,000 clones, approximately 71% of them present only once. The specimen was peripheral blood. These receptors were obtained from a woman between 50 and 59 years old with acute or convalescent COVID-19.

This chain links TRBV3-1 (or the pseudogene TRBV3-2) with TRBJ1-1; the match to TRBD1 covers 8 bases. Losses at the gene ends were 1 base for V and 5 bases for J; bases not matched to a gene: 3. The CDR3 spans 14 residues. Per the germline V gene, CDR1 is LGHDT and CDR2 is YNNKEL (reference sequence). The CDR3, as DNA: TGTGCCAGCAGCCAAGCAGGGGGCGGGACTGAAGCTTTCTTT. Its protein is CASSQAGGGTEAFF.

The V and J genes are TRBV19 and TRBJ2-4; TRBD2 aligns across 9 bases. CDR1 and CDR2 (germline): LNHDA, SQIVND (reference sequence). V trimming: 4 bases; J trimming: 11 bases; junction bases outside the gene matches: 12. The length of the CDR3 is 15 residues. The CDR3 DNA reads TGTGCCAGTAGTACCCTCAAAGGCGGGGGGGCGGTTCAGTACTTC. This translates into CASSTLKGGGAVQYF.

The V gene is TRBV28, the J gene TRBJ1-6; D is possibly TRBD1 (5 bases). Germline CDR1 reads MDHEN; CDR2 reads SYDVKM. V lost 4 bases to trimming and J lost 11 bases, with 18 bases between them. The CDR3 spans 15 residues. Written as DNA, the CDR3 is TGTGCCAGCAGTTCCAGGGCTGGGATGATGGCACCCCTCCACTTT. It specifies CASSSRAGMMAPLHF. Full variable domain (missing parts from reference TRBV28 and TRBJ1-6): DVKVTQSSRYLVKRTGEKVFLECVQDMDHENMFWYRQDPGLGLRLIYFSYDVKMKEKGDIPEGYSVSREKKERFSLILESASTNQTSMYLCASSSRAGMMAPLHFGNGTRLTVT.

The chain is built from TRBV11-1 and TRBJ2-7, with a possible D match to TRBD1 (6 bases). The CDR3 spans 16 residues. Trimming left V 8 bases short and J 0 bases short, with 20 bases between. Germline V gene data show CDR1 as SGHAT and CDR2 as FQDESV (reference sequence). The CDR3 sequence is CASGSPQGSPSYEQYF. The CDR3 nucleotides read TGTGCCAGCGGTTCACCCCAGGGGTCTCCCTCCTACGAGCAGTACTTC.

This chain uses TRBV7-2 with TRBJ2-7; D is unresolved. Germline-derived CDR1 and CDR2 are SGHTA and FQGNSA. This CDR3 contains 16 residues. V lost 5 bases, J lost 2 bases, and 19 bases lay in between. The CDR3 sequence: CASSHLRRTPTYEQYF. The CDR3 DNA is TGTGCCAGCAGCCATCTACGAAGAACCCCTACCTACGAGCAGTACTTC.

The chain couples TRBV6-2 or TRBV6-3 to TRBJ1-1; D may be TRBD1 (5 bases). The CDR3 is made up of 14 amino acids. With 6 bases removed from V and 5 bases from J, the gap between germline ends came to 16 bases. Germline-derived CDR1 and CDR2 are MNHEY and SVGEGT. CDR3 nucleotide sequence: TGTGCCAGCAGCCCCCCGGCAAAGGGGACTGAAGCTTTCTTT. Protein product: CASSPPAKGTEAFF.

The chain has TRBV27 and TRBJ2-2; TRBD1 matches at 12 bases. V dropped 0 bases and J dropped 1; count of bases not matched to a gene: 9. The CDR3 has 20 residues. Germline V lookup: CDR1 MNHEY, CDR2 SMNVEV (reference sequence). DNA for the CDR3: TGTGCCAGCAGTTTATCGCTATGGGGACAGGGGGCCATGAACACCGGGGAGCTGTTTTTT. It is translated as CASSLSLWGQGAMNTGELFF.

This clone was seen more than once but under ten times. The chain has TRBV7-3 and TRBJ1-1; D call uncertain. V lost 2 bases and J 1 base, leaving 5 bases between the germline ends. This CDR3 is built from 13 residues. Germline-derived CDR1 and CDR2 are SGHTA and FQGTGA. As DNA, the CDR3 is TGTGCCAGCAGCTTATTGGCGAACACTGAAGCTTTCTTT. It codes for CASSLLANTEAFF.

The chain employs TRBV5-6 and TRBJ1-2; D ambiguous. The CDR3 loop spans 14 amino acids. Trimming removed 1 base from V and 3 bases from J, with 10 bases in between. The germline V gene has CDR1 SGHDT and CDR2 YYEEEE. The CDR3 bases are TGTGCCAGCAGCTTGTTCGAGGCAGACTATGGCTACACCTTC. This encodes CASSLFEADYGYTF.

The chain carries TRBV7-9 and TRBJ2-3; a weak D match, TRBD2 (5 bases). The CDR3 sequence is 15 residues long. V was pared by 1 base and J by 1 base, with 9 bases between. Germline V gene sequence: CDR1 SEHNR, CDR2 FQNEAQ (reference sequence). The CDR3 loop reads CASSLGGLGTDTQYF. CDR3 DNA sequence: TGTGCCAGCAGCTTAGGAGGGTTGGGCACAGATACGCAGTATTTT.

The chain joins TRBV4-1 to TRBJ2-2; a weak D match, TRBD2 (6 bases). Trimming took 1 base from V and 6 from J, leaving 12 bases between them. The CDR3 loop spans 15 amino acids. The germline gives CDR1 MGHRA, CDR2 YSYEKL. CDR3 sequence: CASSQVPSAAGELFF. Here the CDR3 DNA reads TGCGCCAGCAGCCAAGTCCCTAGCGCGGCCGGGGAGCTGTTTTTT.

CDR3 region: CASSVSIQMNTEAFF. The CDR3 DNA reads as TGTGCCAGCAGCGTATCGATTCAGATGAACACTGAAGCTTTCTTT. This chain uses TRBV9 with TRBJ1-1; no definite D call. The CDR3 is 15 residues long. Per the germline V gene, CDR1 is SGDLS and CDR2 is YYNGEE. Trimming left V 1 base short and J 0 bases short, with 10 bases between.

The chain uses TRBV30 and TRBJ1-2; D ambiguous. The length of the CDR3 is 13 residues. CDR1 and CDR2 (germline): GTSNPN, SVGIG (reference sequence). V lost 3 bases and J 1 base, leaving 9 bases between the germline ends. CDR3 sequence: CAWRGQDNYGYTF. In DNA form, the CDR3 reads TGTGCCTGGAGGGGCCAGGATAACTATGGCTACACCTTC.

This rearrangement joins TRBV4-2 to TRBJ2-7, with TRBD2 matching over 9 bases. This CDR3 is built from 15 residues. The V gene's germline CDR1 is LGHNA and CDR2 YNFKEQ. Trimming took 1 base from V and 6 from J; bases not matched to a gene: 7. The CDR3 bases are TGTGCCAGCAGCCAAGTTGGCGGGGGGGCCTCCGAGCAGTACTTC. It translates to CASSQVGGGASEQYF.

This rearrangement joins TRBV6-5 to TRBJ1-6; possible D gene TRBD1, 6 bases. Trimming shortened V by 3 bases and J by 8 bases, and 14 bases separated the two germline ends. Germline V gene data show CDR1 as MNHEY and CDR2 as SVGAGI. The CDR3 consists of 15 residues. CDR3 sequence: CASSYEAGEYSPLHF. CDR3 in DNA: TGTGCCAGCAGTTATGAGGCAGGGGAATATTCACCCCTCCACTTT.

The DNA of the CDR3 is TGTGCCAGCAGTCCGGGACTAGAGCAGTTCTTC. Its protein product is CASSPGLEQFF. The gene calls are TRBV6-2 or TRBV6-3 and TRBJ2-1; TRBD2 aligns across 7 bases. The CDR3 contains 11 residues. With V trimmed by 5 bases and J by 10 bases, 2 bases remained unmatched. Germline V lookup: CDR1 MNHEY, CDR2 SVGEGT.

This chain uses TRBV28 with TRBJ2-6, with D perhaps TRBD2 (5 bases). Trimming stripped 10 bases from V and 5 bases from J, with 9 bases between. The CDR3 has 12 amino acids. Germline lookup yields CDR1 MDHEN and CDR2 SYDVKM. This chain's CDR3 is CATSRRANVLTF. DNA for the CDR3: TGTGCCACTAGCAGAAGGGCCAACGTCCTGACTTTC. The full variable domain, rest sourced from reference TRBV28 and TRBJ2-6, is DVKVTQSSRYLVKRTGEKVFLECVQDMDHENMFWYRQDPGLGLRLIYFSYDVKMKEKGDIPEGYSVSREKKERFSLILESASTNQTSMYLCATSRRANVLTFGAGSRLTVL.

This clone is a singleton in its sample. This sequence joins TRBV5-1 and TRBJ1-4; weak D call: TRBD1 (6 bases). Trimming took off 4 bases at V and 8 bases at J, with 18 bases between the two ends. Per the germline V gene, CDR1 is SGHRS and CDR2 is YFSETQ. The CDR3 covers 15 residues. CDR3 in DNA: TGCGCCAGCAGCCCGATGGGGGGGCGCTGGGAAAAACTGTTTTTT. It is translated as CASSPMGGRWEKLFF. The complete variable domain, with remaining parts taken from reference TRBV5-1 and TRBJ1-4, reads KAGVTQTPRYLIKTRGQQVTLSCSPISGHRSVSWYQQTPGQGLQFLFEYFSETQRNKGNFPGRFSGRQFSNSRSEMNVSTLELGDSALYLCASSPMGGRWEKLFFGSGTQLSVL.

This clone has just a few counts. V gene TRBV9 combines with J gene TRBJ2-1; 10 positions match TRBD2. V was pared by 0 bases and J by 6 bases, with 9 bases of the junction left unmatched. The CDR3 length is 17 residues. CDR1 and CDR2 (germline): SGDLS, YYNGEE. CDR3 sequence reads: CASSVAASGGAGNEQFF. As DNA, the CDR3 is TGTGCCAGCAGCGTAGCTGCGAGCGGGGGGGCAGGCAATGAGCAGTTCTTC.